Shown below are 8 T cell receptor beta chains from a single sample sequenced in a study of cytomegalovirus exposure and HLA in healthy donors. TCRdb's copy holds only in-frame clones and misses some; the assay was immunoSEQ multiplex PCR. The sample comprises 100,000 to 150,000 clones, approximately 89% of which are singletons, and about 1% rests with the top ten. Sequenced input: PBMCs. All receptors derive from a woman aged 18 to 35 in good health and CMV-seronegative.

The J gene is TRBJ1-4, the V gene TRBV15; 9 nucleotides match TRBD1. There are 16 residues in the CDR3. CDR1 is LNHNV and CDR2 is YYDKDF in the germline V gene (reference sequence). J gave up 7 bases and V 3 bases, and 9 bases lay outside the gene matches. CDR3 DNA sequence: TGTGCCACCAGCAGTCGTCCGGGACAGGGTTCTGAAAAACTGTTTTTT. Amino acids: CATSSRPGQGSEKLFF.

The rearrangement links TRBV6-1 to TRBJ1-6; D is perhaps TRBD1 (6 bases). V was trimmed by 4 bases and J by 8 bases, leaving 15 bases between them. The germline V gene encodes CDR1 MNHNS and CDR2 SASEGT. The CDR3 sequence is 15 residues long. CDR3 residues: CASSGRQAPDSPLHF. CDR3 sequence (DNA): TGTGCCAGCAGTGGGAGACAGGCCCCGGATTCACCCCTCCACTTT.

This clone has just a few counts. The chain combines TRBV7-9 with TRBJ2-7, with D hard to call. CDR1 SEHNR and CDR2 FQNEAQ come from the germline V gene (reference sequence). The V end was cut by 5 bases, the J end by 3 bases, with 8 bases between. This CDR3 is 12 amino acids long. CDR3 in DNA: TGTGCCAGCAGCCAGGTACTCTACGAGCAGTACTTC. Translation: CASSQVLYEQYF. The full variable domain, its missing parts supplied by reference TRBV7-9 and TRBJ2-7, is DTGVSQNPRHKITKRGQNVTFRCDPISEHNRLYWYRQTLGQGPEFLTYFQNEAQLEKSRLLSDRFSAERPKGSFSTLEIQRTEQGDSAMYLCASSQVLYEQYFGPGTRLTVT.

The chain is built from TRBV28 and TRBJ2-7; D tentatively fits TRBD1 or TRBD2 (5 bases each). The ends were cut back, 5 bases at V and 6 bases at J, with 11 bases in the middle. The CDR3 length is 12 residues. Germline CDR1 MDHEN, CDR2 SYDVKM. Here the CDR3 reads CASSPDGGEQYV. CDR3 in DNA: TGTGCCAGCAGTCCCGATGGGGGCGAGCAGTACGTC.

The chain is built from TRBV6-1 and TRBJ1-2; the D gene is possibly TRBD1 (5 bases). Per germline, CDR1 MNHNS and CDR2 SASEGT. Trimming stripped 0 bases from V and 2 bases from J, with 10 bases between. This CDR3 has 15 residues. CDR3 sequence: CASSEAGKGNYGYTF. The CDR3 bases are TGTGCCAGCAGTGAAGCTGGGAAGGGGAACTATGGCTACACCTTC.

The table lists this clone with a count of one. Here the CDR3 DNA reads TGTGCCAGCTCACCACCGGGGACAGGCACAGATACGCAGTATTTT. This gives the protein CASSPPGTGTDTQYF. The chain combines TRBV18 with TRBJ2-3; 7 bases are a match to TRBD1. Germline V gene sequence: CDR1 KGHSH, CDR2 LQKENI. The CDR3 spans 15 residues. With V trimmed by 0 bases and J by 1 base, 1 base remained unmatched.

This sequence joins TRBV10-1 and TRBJ2-7; 7 bases are shared with TRBD2. Germline V gene lookup returns CDR1 WNHNN and CDR2 SYGVQD (reference sequence). This CDR3 has 13 residues. V trimming: 6 bases; J trimming: 5 bases; junction bases outside the gene matches: 7. CDR3 bases: TGCGCCAGCAGCTATAGCGGGTTCCACGAGCAGTACTTC. Translation gives CASSYSGFHEQYF.

In DNA form, the CDR3 reads TGTGCCAGTATGCCGACAGGGTGGGGACGTAATTCACCCCTCCACTTT. Protein product: CASMPTGWGRNSPLHF. The V call is TRBV19, the J call TRBJ1-6, with 7 bases aligning to TRBD1. Losses at the gene ends were 7 bases for V and 6 bases for J; bases not matched to a gene: 12. The germline gives CDR1 LNHDA, CDR2 SQIVND (reference sequence). The CDR3 covers 16 residues.